A single count supports the clone carrying this TCR beta chain. Its antigen remains unknown. The germline V and J ends were trimmed by 0 bases and 5 bases, with 11 bases remaining between them. The CDR3 contains 15 residues. The germline V gene has CDR1 SGHVS and CDR2 FQNEAQ. The data are from a study of chemoradiotherapy in HPV16-positive cancers. Across the whole study: Functional T-cell assays on two HPV16-positive patients' cells defined candidate HPV-specific clones and common TCR motifs.

The method was immunoSEQ multiplex PCR; TCRdb's version includes in-frame clones alone and lacks a portion of them. The sample comprises under 4,000 clones, 75% to 85% of which are singletons, and 13% to 15% rests with the top ten. Broader study findings: Functional assays defining HPV-specific T cells used only two HPV16-positive patients. During treatment, candidate HPV-specific clones and E7-related motifs expanded in tumor. HPV-responsive T-cell expansion during chemoradiotherapy was linked to improved recurrence-free survival in HPV16-positive patients.

This TCR derives from a human donor with HPV-associated anogenital cancer. The V call is TRBV7-8, the J call TRBJ1-5, with D unclear. This material was obtained from a patient who underwent chemoradiotherapy. DNA for the CDR3: TGTGCCAGCAGCTTAGCGAGTTTTAGTTATCAGCCCCAGCATTTT. This encodes CASSLASFSYQPQHF.